This paragraph covers one T cell receptor (beta chain) sequence. Its target is unknown. Sequencing was preceded by expansion of antigen-specific CD4+ T cells with viral peptide pools in the ViraFEST assay. Subsequent to a culture period of about ten days, CD4+ T cells were isolated. A positive SARS-CoV-2 PCR test fell between March and December 2020. Either the BNT162b2 or mRNA-1273 vaccine was given to participants in two doses. Cultures received IL-2 medium that replaced half the medium on days 3 and 7. These data belong to a study of vaccination effects on CD4 cells after COVID-19. Study-wide findings and caveats: Only a few convalescent patients and no early post-infection timepoints featured in the study.

The assay was immunoSEQ multiplex PCR, and TCRdb's table has in-frame clones only and misses some. Of 15,000 to 20,000 clones listed, about 76% are singletons. This CDR3 is 13 amino acids long. The germline CDR1 and CDR2 sequences are MNHNS and SASEGT. V lost 1 base and J 9 bases, leaving 12 bases between the germline ends. This specimen consisted of CD4+ T cells from PBMCs cultured with SARS-CoV-2 spike peptides, obtained after COVID-19 vaccination. This TCR came from a human donor who had a prior SARS-CoV-2 infection. This sequence joins TRBV6-1 and TRBJ1-1; a weak D match, TRBD1 (6 bases). The CDR3 DNA reads TGTGCCAGCAGTGAAGTCTGGCAGGGGAAAGCTTTCTTT. Its translation is CASSEVWQGKAFF.